This entry lists 17 T cell receptor beta chains sequenced from one sample in a study of low-dose radiotherapy and immunotherapy resistance in tumors. Primers targeting TRAV and TRBV primed first-strand cDNA, covering alpha and beta chains. Over around 19 PCR cycles, TCRs were amplified from a constant-region primer and V-primer adapter. TCRdb re-called the reads with MiXCR, one entry per CDR3 protein. The table records 6,700 or so distinct CDR3 sequences, approximately 70% of them present only once. The receptor source for this set is a human donor with advanced metastatic prostate, ovarian, gallbladder or colorectal cancer (not recorded which). This table probably holds off-target reads from a library built for another chain.

V is TRBV4-3 and J is TRBJ1-2, with 7 bases lining up with TRBD1. Trimming at V came to 5 bases and at J to 4 bases, leaving 4 bases not matched to a gene. Germline CDR1 is LGHNA and CDR2 is YSLEER. This CDR3 is 13 amino acids long. This CDR3 is CASSNRGGYGYTF. Here the CDR3 DNA reads TGCGCCAGCAGCAACAGGGGTGGCTATGGCTACACCTTC.

The chain combines TRBV6-1 with TRBJ1-1; D might be TRBD1 (5 bases). This CDR3 is 16 amino acids long. V was shortened by 7 bases and J by 4 bases, with 22 bases between the two germline ends. Germline CDR1 is MNHNS and CDR2 is SASEGT. CDR3 loop: CASNDPGRGGSTEAFF. The CDR3 nucleotides are TGTGCCAGCAACGATCCGGGGCGGGGAGGAAGCACTGAAGCTTTCTTT.

The V gene is TRBV5-1, the J gene TRBJ2-7; the match to TRBD1 covers 7 bases. The CDR3 is made up of 16 amino acids. Germline assignment: CDR1 SGHRS and CDR2 YFSETQ. Trimming removed 5 bases from V and 1 base from J; junction bases left unmatched: 12. The CDR3 region has the DNA TGCGCCAGCAGGCGTAGTGGACAGGCTCCGTCCTACGAGCAGTACTTC. It is translated as CASRRSGQAPSYEQYF.

This clonotype has only a few counts. The V and J genes are TRBV19 and TRBJ2-2; no firm D call. V lost 2 bases and J 5 bases, leaving 6 bases between the germline ends. CDR3 length equals 13 residues. Per germline, CDR1 LNHDA and CDR2 SQIVND (reference sequence). CDR3 protein: CASSISVTGELFF. The CDR3 coding sequence is TGTGCCAGTAGTATAAGCGTGACCGGGGAGCTGTTTTTT.

The V gene is TRBV18, the J gene TRBJ1-1; D is ambiguous. V gave up 1 base and J gave up 3 bases, with 6 bases separating them. The germline V gene encodes CDR1 KGHSH and CDR2 LQKENI. The CDR3 consists of 13 residues. The CDR3 region has the DNA TGTGCCAGCTCACCACTCGGGGACACTGAAGCTTTCTTT. As protein: CASSPLGDTEAFF.

V usage is TRBV9 and J usage is TRBJ2-1, with D unresolved. CDR1 and CDR2 from the germline V gene are SGDLS and YYNGEE. V lost 3 bases and J 0 bases, leaving 10 bases between the germline ends. The CDR3 runs 15 residues. The CDR3 sequence is CASSGSSFSYNEQFF. The CDR3 coding sequence is TGTGCCAGCAGCGGCTCCTCGTTCTCCTACAATGAGCAGTTCTTC. Complete variable domain (other parts from reference TRBV9 and TRBJ2-1): DSGVTQTPKHLITATGQRVTLRCSPRSGDLSVYWYQQSLDQGLQFLIQYYNGEERAKGNILERFSAQQFPDLHSELNLSSLELGDSALYFCASSGSSFSYNEQFFGPGTRLTVL.

This rearrangement joins TRBV5-6 to TRBJ1-5; TRBD1 agrees at 10 bases. The CDR3 runs 16 residues. The germline V gene encodes CDR1 SGHDT and CDR2 YYEEEE. V lost 4 bases and J lost 4; bases outside the gene matches: 8. The CDR3: CASSRGDRGSNQPQHF. CDR3 nucleotides: TGTGCCAGCAGCCGCGGGGACAGGGGTTCAAATCAGCCCCAGCATTTT.

The V gene is TRBV29-1, the J gene TRBJ1-1; no firm D call. V shed 3 bases and J shed 6 bases, with 14 bases lying between them. The CDR3 is made up of 13 amino acids. Germline V gene sequence: CDR1 SQVTM, CDR2 ANQGSEA. The CDR3 nucleotides are TGCAGCGTTGAGGGCAGGAGGCCCTCTGAAGCTTTCTTT. Translating it yields CSVEGRRPSEAFF.

The V call is TRBV6-2 or TRBV6-3, the J call TRBJ2-7; TRBD1 matches at 9 bases. This CDR3 region has 15 residues. Trimming removed 2 bases from V and 3 bases from J; junction bases left unmatched: 5. Germline V gene sequence: CDR1 MNHEY, CDR2 SVGEGT. Here the CDR3 reads CASSYVGTGIYEQYF. DNA for the CDR3: TGTGCCAGCAGTTACGTCGGGACAGGGATCTACGAGCAGTACTTC.

The chain has TRBV20-1 and TRBJ1-1; TRBD1 matches at 9 bases. V lost 5 bases and J lost 6; bases outside the gene matches: 13. The germline V gene encodes CDR1 DFQATT and CDR2 SNEGSKA (reference sequence). The CDR3 consists of 15 residues. CDR3: CSADGQGKVSAEAFF. DNA for the CDR3: TGCAGTGCTGATGGACAGGGGAAGGTGAGCGCTGAAGCTTTCTTT.

The V gene is TRBV5-1, the J gene TRBJ2-7, with TRBD1 matching 7 bases. Germline CDR1 SGHRS, CDR2 YFSETQ. With 4 bases clipped from V and 6 bases from J, the junction kept 10 bases outside the gene matches. The CDR3 contains 14 residues. For the CDR3, the DNA is TGCGCCAGCAGCGAGGGGGCGCGGTCGGGCGAGCAGTACTTC. Encoded protein: CASSEGARSGEQYF. Variable domain in full (rest from reference TRBV5-1 and TRBJ2-7): KAGVTQTPRYLIKTRGQQVTLSCSPISGHRSVSWYQQTPGQGLQFLFEYFSETQRNKGNFPGRFSGRQFSNSRSEMNVSTLELGDSALYLCASSEGARSGEQYFGPGTRLTVT.

This chain uses TRBV29-1 with TRBJ2-7; D gene ambiguous. The CDR3 length is 13 residues. CDR1 SQVTM and CDR2 ANQGSEA come from the germline V gene. V gave up 2 bases and J gave up 0 bases, with 8 bases separating them. CDR3 sequence reads: CSVEKSYSYEQYF. The CDR3 bases are TGCAGCGTTGAAAAGTCTTACTCCTACGAGCAGTACTTC.

V is TRBV2 and J is TRBJ2-7; 7 bases agree with TRBD1. Germline V CDR1 and CDR2: SNHLY, FYNNEI. This CDR3 has 16 amino acids. J was trimmed by 0 bases and V by 5 bases; bases with no gene match: 10. The CDR3 DNA reads as TGTGCCAGCAGTCAAGGACCAGGGACAGTCTCCTACGAGCAGTACTTC. It translates to CASSQGPGTVSYEQYF.

The chain links TRBV12-3 or TRBV12-4 to TRBJ2-5, with 9 bases aligning to TRBD1. The CDR3 has 14 amino acids. J lost 5 bases, V lost 3 bases, and 4 bases had no gene match. The CDR3 region has the DNA TGTGCCAGCAGTTTCGGGACAGGGTACGAGACCCAGTACTTC. The encoded protein is CASSFGTGYETQYF.

This clonotype was detected once. The chain links TRBV20-1 to TRBJ1-5; TRBD1 aligns across 7 bases. Trimming at V came to 6 bases and at J to 4 bases, leaving 9 bases not matched to a gene. Germline CDR1 reads DFQATT; CDR2 reads SNEGSKA (reference sequence). CDR3 length: 14 amino acids. CDR3 bases: TGCAGTGCCAGGCGGGACAGAGAGAATCAGCCCCAGCATTTT. Translating it yields CSARRDRENQPQHF.

The J gene is TRBJ2-7, the V gene TRBV29-1, with D possibly being TRBD1 (6 bases). Trimming took off 5 bases at V and 4 bases at J, with 18 bases between the two ends. This CDR3 has 14 amino acids. Germline values: CDR1 SQVTM, CDR2 ANQGSEA. The CDR3 bases are TGCAGCGTTAGGTCTGCAGGGGTGAAATACGAGCAGTACTTC. Protein product: CSVRSAGVKYEQYF.

The chain recombines TRBV20-1 with TRBJ2-6, with unresolved D. This CDR3 contains 13 residues. Germline CDR1 DFQATT, CDR2 SNEGSKA (reference sequence). The V end lost 6 bases, the J end lost 0 bases, and 6 bases lay between the germline ends. The CDR3 region is CSARNSGANVLTF. CDR3 coding DNA: TGCAGTGCAAGAAACTCTGGGGCCAACGTCCTGACTTTC.